The clone carrying this T cell receptor beta chain has more than one count but fewer than ten. The antigen remains undetermined. This entry is derived from a study of response to subunit inactivated influenza vaccine. Overall study results and limits: It was the authors' suggestion that each seasonal influenza vaccination recruits few new T cells.

TCRdb independently ran MiXCR on the RT-PCR reads; one entry per CDR3 protein. This table holds approximately 520,000 distinct CDR3 sequences, 25% found once. Sequencing was performed on CD4+ T cells sorted from PBMCs, taken roughly 5 days after vaccination. This clonotype was sampled from a man aged 45 to 65 who received an inactivated influenza vaccine.

As DNA, the CDR3 is TGCAGTGCTAGGGGGACGACTAGCAGCTTACAGTTCTTC. Translating gives CSARGTTSSLQFF. The V gene is TRBV20-1, the J gene TRBJ2-1; 7 nucleotides agree with TRBD2. V lost 3 bases to trimming and J lost 13 bases; unmatched junction nucleotides: 12. The germline V gene has CDR1 DFQATT and CDR2 SNEGSKA (reference sequence). The CDR3 contains 13 residues.